These 21 T cell receptor beta chains originate from one sample sequenced in a study of blood T cell repertoires in COVID-19. Some clones are missing from TCRdb's copy, which holds only in-frame ones; the method was immunoSEQ multiplex PCR. The data show roughly 200,000 clones, around 84% seen once. The sample consisted of peripheral blood. The receptors originated from a man in his forties with active or convalescent COVID-19.

The rearrangement uses TRBV24-1 and TRBJ1-1, with D uncertain. The CDR3 spans 13 residues. V was clipped by 4 bases and J by 5 bases, with 10 bases between them. Per germline, CDR1 KGHDR and CDR2 SFDVKD. The DNA of the CDR3 is TGTGCCACCAGTGACCACTACGGGACTGAAGCTTTCTTT. This sequence encodes CATSDHYGTEAFF.

The chain has TRBV10-2 and TRBJ1-6; TRBD1 matches at 10 bases. The V gene end was trimmed by 6 bases and the J gene end by 2 bases; junction bases not matched to a gene: 1. The CDR3 sequence is 15 residues long. In germline, CDR1 is WSHSY, CDR2 SAAADI. The CDR3 coding sequence is TGCGCCAGCAGGGGGACAGGGGCCTATAATTCACCCCTCCACTTT. Its protein product is CASRGTGAYNSPLHF.

The chain recombines TRBV28 with TRBJ2-7; possible D gene TRBD2, 6 bases. From germline, CDR1 is MDHEN and CDR2 SYDVKM. Between the trimmed V and J ends, which lost 7 bases and 3 bases, there was a span of 10 bases. The CDR3 loop spans 12 amino acids. CDR3 in amino acids: CASTQGLYEQYF. In DNA, the CDR3 is TGTGCCAGCACGCAGGGACTCTACGAGCAGTACTTC.

This clone was observed a single time. This chain joins TRBV28 and TRBJ1-4; 7 bases align to TRBD1. V was clipped by 5 bases and J by 7 bases; unmatched bases: 4. The CDR3 runs to 13 residues. CDR1 MDHEN and CDR2 SYDVKM come from the germline V gene. The CDR3: CASSPQGTEKLFF. For the CDR3, the DNA is TGTGCCAGCAGTCCACAGGGGACTGAAAAACTGTTTTTT.

This chain joins TRBV6-5 and TRBJ2-5, with unresolved D. The V and J ends lost 5 bases and 2 bases respectively, with 12 bases between them. Per germline, CDR1 MNHEY and CDR2 SVGAGI. CDR3 length: 14 residues. The CDR3 sequence is CASSRLPTQETQYF. The CDR3 nucleotides read TGTGCCAGCAGTCGTTTACCCACTCAAGAGACCCAGTACTTC.

J is TRBJ1-1 and V is TRBV4-2; no reliable D call. There are 13 residues in the CDR3. V lost 0 bases and J lost 4, with 6 bases in between. Germline lookup yields CDR1 LGHNA and CDR2 YNFKEQ. The CDR3 protein is CASSQDSLTEAFF. The CDR3 DNA sequence: TGTGCCAGCAGCCAAGATTCCCTCACTGAAGCTTTCTTT.

V and J are TRBV3-1 (or the pseudogene TRBV3-2) and TRBJ1-4; D not resolved. V lost 0 bases and J 7 bases, leaving 15 bases between the germline ends. The V gene's germline CDR1 is LGHDT and CDR2 YNNKEL (reference sequence). The CDR3 covers 16 residues. The CDR3 DNA reads TGTGCCAGCAGCCAAGATTGGGGTGGAGGAATTGAAAAACTGTTTTTT. Translated: CASSQDWGGGIEKLFF.

The chain uses TRBV2 and TRBJ2-3; weak D call: TRBD1 (6 bases). The CDR3 has 15 amino acids. Trimming stripped 4 bases from V and 0 bases from J, with 11 bases between. Germline CDR1 reads SNHLY; CDR2 reads FYNNEI. The DNA of the CDR3 is TGTGCCAGCAGTGCACAGGGAACTAGCACAGATACGCAGTATTTT. This sequence encodes CASSAQGTSTDTQYF.

The gene calls are TRBV24-1 and TRBJ2-3; TRBD2 matches at 7 bases. Germline-derived CDR1 and CDR2 are KGHDR and SFDVKD. CDR3 size: 15 residues. V was clipped by 6 bases and J by 1 base; unmatched bases: 6. The CDR3 loop is CATSNSLAGTDTQYF. The CDR3 DNA is TGTGCCACCAGTAACAGCCTAGCGGGCACAGATACGCAGTATTTT.

The chain couples TRBV27 to TRBJ2-1; 7 bases map to TRBD2. The CDR3 totals 13 residues. CDR1 and CDR2 (germline): MNHEY, SMNVEV (reference sequence). V lost 7 bases, J lost 8 bases, and 8 bases stayed unmatched. In DNA, the CDR3 is TGTGCCAGCATGACCCTAGCGGTCGATGAGCAGTTCTTC. This codes for CASMTLAVDEQFF.

The table lists this clone with a few counts. The V gene is TRBV6-5, the J gene TRBJ1-4; 9 nucleotides align to TRBD1. V lost 5 bases, J lost 7 bases, and 5 bases stayed unmatched. This CDR3 contains 14 residues. Germline assignment: CDR1 MNHEY and CDR2 SVGAGI. CDR3 in amino acids: CASSLDRGGEKLFF. CDR3 nucleotides: TGTGCCAGCAGTCTGGACAGGGGCGGTGAAAAACTGTTTTTT.

The chain links TRBV29-1 to TRBJ2-2; D not resolved. The V gene lost 7 bases and the J gene lost 6 bases, with 12 bases spanning the gap. Per germline, CDR1 SQVTM and CDR2 ANQGSEA. The CDR3 runs to 12 residues. CDR3 sequence (DNA): TGCAGCGGATGCGAAGTGCCCGGGGAGCTGTTTTTT. Its translation: CSGCEVPGELFF.

CDR3 sequence: CASSRGQGQQETQYF. Written as DNA, the CDR3 is TGTGCCAGCAGCCGGGGACAGGGGCAACAAGAGACCCAGTACTTC. This chain joins TRBV11-3 and TRBJ2-5, with TRBD1 identical over 10 bases. J was trimmed by 2 bases and V by 5 bases; bases with no gene match: 5. The germline CDR1 and CDR2 sequences are SGHNT and YENEEA. The CDR3 consists of 15 residues.

The chain combines TRBV18 with TRBJ2-7; 7 bases are shared with TRBD1. Trimming took 3 bases from V and 2 from J; bases not matched to a gene: 7. The length of the CDR3 is 15 residues. Germline V gives CDR1 KGHSH, CDR2 LQKENI. For the CDR3, the DNA is TGTGCCAGCTCACCGTCGGGACAGAACCCCTACGAGCAGTACTTC. Its protein product is CASSPSGQNPYEQYF.

This chain uses TRBV15 with TRBJ2-1, with D perhaps TRBD1 (7 bases). Trimming shortened V by 5 bases and J by 5 bases, and 22 bases separated the two germline ends. This CDR3 spans 17 amino acids. The germline CDR1 and CDR2 sequences are LNHNV and YYDKDF (reference sequence). The CDR3 coding sequence is TGTGCCACCAGCGGGGGTGGAGGGGGCCCAAGGGACAATGAGCAGTTCTTC. Translating gives CATSGGGGGPRDNEQFF.

The rearrangement joins TRBV7-3 to TRBJ2-2, with TRBD1 identical over 8 bases. This CDR3 contains 16 residues. Per germline, CDR1 SGHTA and CDR2 FQGTGA. Trimming at V came to 0 bases and at J to 7 bases, leaving 7 bases not matched to a gene. The CDR3 DNA reads as TGTGCCAGCAGCTTAACAAGGACAGGGTTTGGCGGGGAGCTGTTTTTT. Its protein is CASSLTRTGFGGELFF.

The DNA of the CDR3 is TGCAGTGCCCCGGGGGAGACCCAGTACTTC. It yields the protein CSAPGETQYF. The chain joins TRBV20-1 to TRBJ2-5; D may be TRBD2 (5 bases). The CDR3 is 10 amino acids. Trimming shortened V by 6 bases and J by 5 bases, and 7 bases separated the two germline ends. Germline V CDR1 and CDR2: DFQATT, SNEGSKA (reference sequence).

The V gene is TRBV3-1 (or the pseudogene TRBV3-2), the J gene TRBJ1-6; 9 bases match TRBD1. The CDR3 runs to 16 residues. CDR1 and CDR2 (germline): LGHDT, YNNKEL (reference sequence). J lost 9 bases, V lost 4 bases, and 10 bases had no gene match. DNA of the CDR3: TGTGCCAGCAGCCCCACGGACAGGGGATACAGTTCACCCCTCCACTTT. Protein product: CASSPTDRGYSSPLHF.

The chain has TRBV30 and TRBJ2-5; D ambiguous. The germline gives CDR1 GTSNPN, CDR2 SVGIG (reference sequence). This CDR3 spans 12 amino acids. The V end lost 1 base, the J end lost 3 bases, and 6 bases lay between the germline ends. The CDR3 bases are TGTGCCTGGAGTGGGGCCGAAGAGACCCAGTACTTC. This codes for CAWSGAEETQYF.

The chain couples TRBV6-5 to TRBJ2-3; D gene uncertain. The germline gives CDR1 MNHEY, CDR2 SVGAGI. The ends were cut back, 9 bases at V and 4 bases at J, with 14 bases in the middle. The CDR3 is made up of 13 amino acids. The CDR3 region has the DNA TGTGCCAGATTTGTCCAAACAGCAGATACGCAGTATTTT. It encodes CARFVQTADTQYF.

This chain links TRBV2 with TRBJ2-7; D might be TRBD2 (6 bases). V was pared by 5 bases and J by 9 bases, with 11 bases between. Looked up from germline, CDR1 is SNHLY and CDR2 is FYNNEI. This CDR3 has 11 amino acids. Written as DNA, the CDR3 is TGTGCCAGCAGTCGGGACTCCTGGCAGTACTTC. Encoded protein: CASSRDSWQYF.